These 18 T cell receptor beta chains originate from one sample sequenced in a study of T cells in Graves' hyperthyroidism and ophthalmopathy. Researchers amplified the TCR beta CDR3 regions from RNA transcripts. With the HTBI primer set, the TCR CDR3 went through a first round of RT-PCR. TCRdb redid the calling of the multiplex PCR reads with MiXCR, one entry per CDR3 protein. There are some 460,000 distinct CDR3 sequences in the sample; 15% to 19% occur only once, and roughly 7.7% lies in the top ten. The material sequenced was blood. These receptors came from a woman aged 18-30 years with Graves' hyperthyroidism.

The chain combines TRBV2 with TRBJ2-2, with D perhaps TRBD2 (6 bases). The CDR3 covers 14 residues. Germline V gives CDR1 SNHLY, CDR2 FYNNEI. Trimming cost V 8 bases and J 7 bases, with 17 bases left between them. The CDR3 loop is CASSLRGTGGELFF. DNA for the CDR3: TGTGCCAGCTCTCTTCGGGGGACCGGCGGGGAGCTGTTTTTT.

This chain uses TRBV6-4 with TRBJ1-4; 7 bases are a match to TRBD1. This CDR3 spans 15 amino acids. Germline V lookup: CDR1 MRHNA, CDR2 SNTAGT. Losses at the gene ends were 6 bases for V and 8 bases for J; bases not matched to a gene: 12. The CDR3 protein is CASRSTGYRAEKLFF. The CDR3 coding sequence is TGTGCCAGCAGATCGACAGGGTATCGCGCAGAAAAACTGTTTTTT.

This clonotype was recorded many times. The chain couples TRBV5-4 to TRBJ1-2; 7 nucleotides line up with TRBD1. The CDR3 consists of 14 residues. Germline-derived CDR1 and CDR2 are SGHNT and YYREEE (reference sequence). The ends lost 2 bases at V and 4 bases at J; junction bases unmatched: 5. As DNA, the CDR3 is TGTGCCAGCAGCTTCGACAGGGCGGGCTATGGCTACACCTTC. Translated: CASSFDRAGYGYTF.

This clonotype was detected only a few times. CDR3 amino acids: CSAARGYEQYF. The CDR3 DNA is TGCAGTGCCGCCCGGGGCTACGAGCAGTACTTC. The chain is built from TRBV20-1 and TRBJ2-7, with D perhaps matching TRBD2 (5 bases). The CDR3 totals 11 residues. The V end was cut by 6 bases, the J end by 3 bases, with 9 bases between. Germline CDR1 is DFQATT and CDR2 is SNEGSKA (reference sequence).

The CDR3: CASSGQGFENTGELFF. The CDR3 nucleotides read TGCGCCAGCAGCGGGCAGGGATTCGAAAACACCGGGGAGCTGTTTTTT. The chain uses TRBV5-1 and TRBJ2-2; a weak D match, TRBD1 (5 bases). CDR3 length: 16 residues. The germline CDR1 and CDR2 sequences are SGHRS and YFSETQ. Trimming cost V 4 bases and J 2 bases, with 15 bases left between them.

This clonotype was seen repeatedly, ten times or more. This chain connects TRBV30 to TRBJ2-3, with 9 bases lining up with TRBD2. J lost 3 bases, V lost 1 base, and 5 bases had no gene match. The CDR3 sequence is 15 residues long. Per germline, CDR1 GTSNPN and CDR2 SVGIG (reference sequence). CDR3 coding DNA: TGTGCCTGGAGTGGACTAGCGGAGGGGACAGATACGCAGTATTTT. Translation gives CAWSGLAEGTDTQYF.

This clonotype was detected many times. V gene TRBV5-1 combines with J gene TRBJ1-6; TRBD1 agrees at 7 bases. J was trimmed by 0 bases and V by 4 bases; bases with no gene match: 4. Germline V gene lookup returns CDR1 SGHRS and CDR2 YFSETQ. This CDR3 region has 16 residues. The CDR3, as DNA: TGCGCCAGCAGCCCGGACAGGAGCTCCTATAATTCACCCCTCCACTTT. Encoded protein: CASSPDRSSYNSPLHF. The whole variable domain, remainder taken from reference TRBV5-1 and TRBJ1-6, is KAGVTQTPRYLIKTRGQQVTLSCSPISGHRSVSWYQQTPGQGLQFLFEYFSETQRNKGNFPGRFSGRQFSNSRSEMNVSTLELGDSALYLCASSPDRSSYNSPLHFGNGTRLTVT.

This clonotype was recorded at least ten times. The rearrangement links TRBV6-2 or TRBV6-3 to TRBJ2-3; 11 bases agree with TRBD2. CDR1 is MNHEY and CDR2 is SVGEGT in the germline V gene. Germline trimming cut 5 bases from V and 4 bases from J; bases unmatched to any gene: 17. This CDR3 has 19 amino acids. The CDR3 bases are TGTGCCAGCAGTAAAACTACTAGCGGGGGATTTAGCGGGGCAGATACGCAGTATTTT. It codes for CASSKTTSGGFSGADTQYF.

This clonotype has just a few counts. CDR3 residues: CASSIVTTGVVTEAFF. The CDR3 DNA sequence: TGTGCCAGTAGTATTGTCACGACAGGGGTGGTAACTGAAGCTTTCTTT. V and J are TRBV19 and TRBJ1-1; TRBD1 agrees at 8 bases. Germline V gene sequence: CDR1 LNHDA, CDR2 SQIVND (reference sequence). The ends lost 3 bases at V and 5 bases at J; junction bases unmatched: 11. This CDR3 spans 16 amino acids.

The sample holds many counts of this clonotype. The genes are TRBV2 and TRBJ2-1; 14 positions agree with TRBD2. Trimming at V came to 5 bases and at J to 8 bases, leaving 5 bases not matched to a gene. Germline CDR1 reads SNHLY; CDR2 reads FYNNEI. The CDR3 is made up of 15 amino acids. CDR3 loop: CASSPGLAGEDEQFF. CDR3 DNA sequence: TGTGCCAGCAGTCCGGGACTAGCGGGAGAGGATGAGCAGTTCTTC.

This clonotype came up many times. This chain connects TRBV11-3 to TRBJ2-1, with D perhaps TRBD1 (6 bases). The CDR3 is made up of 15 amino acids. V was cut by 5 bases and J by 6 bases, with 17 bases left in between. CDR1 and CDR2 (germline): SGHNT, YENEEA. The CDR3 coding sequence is TGTGCCAGCAGCCCGGGACAAGTCATGAGCAATGAGCAGTTCTTC. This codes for CASSPGQVMSNEQFF.

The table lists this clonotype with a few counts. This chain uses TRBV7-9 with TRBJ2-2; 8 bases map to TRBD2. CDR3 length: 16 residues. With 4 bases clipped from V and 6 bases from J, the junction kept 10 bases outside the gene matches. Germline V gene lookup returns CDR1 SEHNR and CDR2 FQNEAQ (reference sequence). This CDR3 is CASSSTPGLGPGELFF. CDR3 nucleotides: TGTGCCAGCAGCTCAACGCCGGGACTAGGGCCCGGGGAGCTGTTTTTT.

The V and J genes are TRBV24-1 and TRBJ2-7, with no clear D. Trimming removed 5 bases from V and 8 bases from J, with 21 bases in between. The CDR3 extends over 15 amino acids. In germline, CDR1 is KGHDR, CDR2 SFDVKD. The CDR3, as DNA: TGTGCCACCAGTGCCGTGGAGTCCTACCCCTCTCAGCAGTACTTC. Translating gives CATSAVESYPSQQYF.

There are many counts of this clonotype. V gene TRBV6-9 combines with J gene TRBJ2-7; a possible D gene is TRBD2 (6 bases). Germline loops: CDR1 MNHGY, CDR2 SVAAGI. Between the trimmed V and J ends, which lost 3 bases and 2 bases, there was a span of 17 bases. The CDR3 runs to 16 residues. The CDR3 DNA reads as TGTGCCAGCAGTTACCAAAACGGGAGTGTCACCTACGAGCAGTACTTC. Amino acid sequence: CASSYQNGSVTYEQYF.

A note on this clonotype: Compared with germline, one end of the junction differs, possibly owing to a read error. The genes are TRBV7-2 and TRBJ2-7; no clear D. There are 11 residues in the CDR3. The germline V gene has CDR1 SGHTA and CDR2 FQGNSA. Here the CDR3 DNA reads TGTGCCAGCAGTTTAGAAGAGGCGCAGTACTTC. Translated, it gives CASSLEEAQYF. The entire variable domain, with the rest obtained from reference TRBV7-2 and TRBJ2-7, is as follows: GAGVSQSPSNKVTEKGKDVELRCDPISGHTALYWYRQSLGQGLEFLIYFQGNSAPDKSGLPSDRFSAERTGGSVSTLTIQRTQQEDSAVYLCASSLEEAQYFGPGTRLTVT.

CDR3 sequence reads: CASGSQGDQPQHF. The CDR3 DNA reads TGTGCTAGTGGCTCACAGGGGGATCAGCCCCAGCATTTT. The rearrangement joins TRBV12-5 to TRBJ1-5, with 8 bases aligning to TRBD1. This CDR3 region has 13 residues. The junction had 3 bases not matched to a gene; V was cut back by 6 bases and J by 5 bases. CDR1 and CDR2 from the germline V gene are LGHNT and FRNRAP. Full variable domain (remainder filled in from reference TRBV12-5 and TRBJ1-5): DARVTQTPRHKVTEMGQEVTMRCQPILGHNTVFWYRQTMMQGLELLAYFRNRAPLDDSGMPKDRFSAEMPDATLATLKIQPSEPRDSAVYFCASGSQGDQPQHFGDGTRLSIL.

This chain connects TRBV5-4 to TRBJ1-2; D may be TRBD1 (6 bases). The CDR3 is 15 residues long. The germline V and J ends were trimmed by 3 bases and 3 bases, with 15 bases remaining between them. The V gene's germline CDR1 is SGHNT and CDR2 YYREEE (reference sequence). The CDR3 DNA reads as TGTGCCAGCAGCTCACAGGGAGGGAAGGACTATGGCTACACCTTC. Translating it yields CASSSQGGKDYGYTF.

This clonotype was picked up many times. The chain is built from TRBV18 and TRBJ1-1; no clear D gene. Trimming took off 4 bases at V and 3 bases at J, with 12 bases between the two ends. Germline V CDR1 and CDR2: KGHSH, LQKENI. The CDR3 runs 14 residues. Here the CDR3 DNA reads TGTGCCAGCTCACTAATCGAAGGAGACACTGAAGCTTTCTTT. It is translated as CASSLIEGDTEAFF.